The 25 T cell receptor beta chains presented below share a single source sample, sequenced in a study of blood T cell repertoires in COVID-19. The repertoire was sequenced with immunoSEQ multiplex PCR; TCRdb's copy has only in-frame clones and lacks some. The table includes around 29,000 clones, about three quarters detected once. The specimen sequenced was peripheral blood. The receptors come from a woman between 65 and 79 years old with active or convalescent COVID-19.

This clone occurred once. CDR3 residues: CASSQPGTSGEQYF. In nucleotides, the CDR3 is TGTGCCAGCAGCCAACCCGGGACTTCAGGAGAGCAGTACTTC. This chain uses TRBV3-1 (or the pseudogene TRBV3-2) with TRBJ2-7; a weak D match, TRBD2 (6 bases). CDR3 length equals 14 residues. Germline V gene sequence: CDR1 LGHDT, CDR2 YNNKEL (reference sequence). Trimming removed 2 bases at V and 7 bases at J, with 15 bases between.

This clone was counted a few times. This rearrangement joins TRBV11-2 to TRBJ2-6, with 8 bases fitting TRBD2. J lost 0 bases, V lost 5 bases, and 9 bases had no gene match. The CDR3 length is 18 residues. Per germline, CDR1 SGHAT and CDR2 FQNNGV. CDR3 sequence reads: CASSPSRGGLSGANVLTF. The CDR3 DNA sequence: TGTGCCAGCAGCCCCAGCCGCGGGGGGCTCTCTGGGGCCAACGTCCTGACTTTC.

The chain joins TRBV19 to TRBJ1-3, with D possibly being TRBD1 (5 bases). The V end lost 3 bases, the J end lost 2 bases, and 8 bases lay between the germline ends. CDR1 is LNHDA, CDR2 SQIVND, per germline (reference sequence). This CDR3 comprises 14 residues. The CDR3 spells CASSIEGAGNTIYF. The CDR3 DNA is TGTGCCAGTAGTATTGAAGGGGCTGGAAACACCATATATTTT. Based on the CDR3 plus reference TRBV19 and TRBJ1-3, the full variable domain is DGGITQSPKYLFRKEGQNVTLSCEQNLNHDAMYWYRQDPGQGLRLIYYSQIVNDFQKGDIAEGYSVSREKKESFPLTVTSAQKNPTAFYLCASSIEGAGNTIYFGEGSWLTVV.

This clone was detected a few times. This chain links TRBV7-9 with TRBJ2-7; D is unclear. The CDR3 length is 15 residues. Per germline, CDR1 SEHNR and CDR2 FQNEAQ (reference sequence). The ends were cut back, 5 bases at V and 0 bases at J, with 14 bases in the middle. The CDR3 spells CASSGPGYYSYEQYF. The CDR3 DNA reads as TGTGCCAGCAGCGGCCCTGGGTACTACTCCTACGAGCAGTACTTC.

The gene calls are TRBV3-1 (or the pseudogene TRBV3-2) and TRBJ2-2; D gene unclear. CDR3 length: 15 residues. Per germline, CDR1 LGHDT and CDR2 YNNKEL (reference sequence). V gave up 1 base and J gave up 1 base, with 7 bases separating them. CDR3 sequence reads: CASSQGNKNTGELFF. The CDR3 DNA reads as TGTGCCAGCAGCCAAGGAAACAAGAACACCGGGGAGCTGTTTTTT.

The chain uses TRBV20-1 and TRBJ2-4; 10 nucleotides agree with TRBD2. J lost 4 bases, V lost 3 bases, and 9 bases had no gene match. Germline-derived CDR1 and CDR2 are DFQATT and SNEGSKA (reference sequence). This CDR3 has 16 amino acids. In DNA, the CDR3 is TGCAGTGCTAGTATCCTAGCGGGAGCTGTTAAAAACATTCAGTACTTC. This sequence encodes CSASILAGAVKNIQYF.

V gene TRBV7-2 combines with J gene TRBJ1-2; D remains unclear. Germline V gene sequence: CDR1 SGHTA, CDR2 FQGNSA. This CDR3 spans 12 amino acids. V lost 5 bases and J lost 4, with 8 bases in between. CDR3: CASSPRLYGYTF. CDR3 bases: TGTGCCAGCAGCCCCCGACTCTATGGCTACACCTTC.

The J gene is TRBJ1-2, the V gene TRBV3-1 (or the pseudogene TRBV3-2); D remains ambiguous. With 0 bases removed from V and 4 bases from J, the gap between germline ends came to 12 bases. The germline CDR1 and CDR2 sequences are LGHDT and YNNKEL (reference sequence). The length of the CDR3 is 15 residues. DNA of the CDR3: TGTGCCAGCAGCCAAGATCACCTAGGAGGCTATGGCTACACCTTC. It is translated as CASSQDHLGGYGYTF.

The count of this clone is one. The chain has TRBV9 and TRBJ2-2; D is ambiguous. V lost 4 bases, J lost 2 bases, and 6 bases lay in between. CDR3 length: 13 amino acids. The germline gives CDR1 SGDLS, CDR2 YYNGEE. CDR3 bases: TGTGCCAGCAGCCCTCCCAACACCGGGGAGCTGTTTTTT. Its translation: CASSPPNTGELFF.

V is TRBV14 and J is TRBJ2-5; 7 positions agree with TRBD1. Germline assignment: CDR1 SGHDN and CDR2 FVKESK. J gave up 9 bases and V 0 bases, and 13 bases lay outside the gene matches. This CDR3 has 16 amino acids. CDR3 DNA sequence: TGTGCCAGCAGCCAAGATGGGGAACAGGGGAATGTGGCCCAGTACTTC. Protein: CASSQDGEQGNVAQYF.

The V gene is TRBV30, the J gene TRBJ2-4; D is uncertain. From germline, CDR1 is GTSNPN and CDR2 SVGIG (reference sequence). V shed 5 bases and J shed 7 bases, with 9 bases lying between them. The CDR3 is made up of 11 amino acids. The CDR3 loop is CAWQELNIQYF. The CDR3 DNA reads TGTGCCTGGCAGGAATTGAACATTCAGTACTTC.

This chain joins TRBV15 and TRBJ2-1, with TRBD1 as a possible D gene (5 bases). Trimming cost V 8 bases and J 6 bases, with 8 bases left between them. The CDR3 is made up of 11 amino acids. Germline V gene data show CDR1 as LNHNV and CDR2 as YYDKDF (reference sequence). Written as DNA, the CDR3 is TGTGCCACCGACAGCCTCAATGAGCAGTTCTTC. It specifies CATDSLNEQFF.

The sample holds one count of this clone. The V and J genes are TRBV7-6 and TRBJ2-2, with D unclear. The CDR3 totals 16 residues. V was trimmed by 6 bases and J by 5 bases, leaving 19 bases between them. Germline CDR1 reads SGHVS; CDR2 reads FNYEAQ. CDR3 nucleotides: TGTGCCAGCAGTCCGACCGCCGACACGACGACCGGGGAGCTGTTTTTT. It translates to CASSPTADTTTGELFF.

The V gene is TRBV28, the J gene TRBJ1-2; D may be TRBD1 (5 bases). The CDR3 contains 14 residues. Trimming took off 4 bases at V and 0 bases at J, with 9 bases between the two ends. CDR1 MDHEN and CDR2 SYDVKM come from the germline V gene. The CDR3 region has the DNA TGTGCCAGCAGTTCAGCAGGGTCTAACTATGGCTACACCTTC. This encodes CASSSAGSNYGYTF.

The V call is TRBV29-1, the J call TRBJ1-1; TRBD1 is a possible D gene (5 bases). The CDR3 length is 11 residues. V lost 7 bases to trimming and J lost 3 bases, with 9 bases between them. The germline V gene has CDR1 SQVTM and CDR2 ANQGSEA. DNA for the CDR3: TGCAGCGGACAGTTTGACACTGAAGCTTTCTTT. This translates into CSGQFDTEAFF. Full variable domain (missing parts from reference TRBV29-1 and TRBJ1-1): SAVISQKPSRDICQRGTSLTIQCQVDSQVTMMFWYRQQPGQSLTLIATANQGSEATYESGFVIDKFPISRPNLTFSTLTVSNMSPEDSSIYLCSGQFDTEAFFGQGTRLTVV.

The V gene is TRBV7-9, the J gene TRBJ1-5, with D possibly TRBD1 on 5 matching bases. V lost 5 bases and J 6 bases, leaving 14 bases between the germline ends. Germline V gene lookup returns CDR1 SEHNR and CDR2 FQNEAQ (reference sequence). The CDR3 has 14 amino acids. CDR3 DNA: TGTGCCAGCAGCATATCGACCGGGGGTCAGCCCCAGCATTTT. Translating it yields CASSISTGGQPQHF.

This chain uses TRBV5-4 with TRBJ2-7, with 7 bases identical to TRBD2. Germline loops: CDR1 SGHNT, CDR2 YYREEE (reference sequence). The V and J ends lost 4 bases and 6 bases, in that order; junction bases with no gene match: 16. CDR3 length equals 16 residues. The CDR3 DNA reads as TGTGCCAGCAGCGTGGCCTTCACCGGCGGGGAGGGCGAGCAGTACTTC. This sequence encodes CASSVAFTGGEGEQYF.

This sequence joins TRBV27 and TRBJ2-2; TRBD1 matches at 9 bases. Losses at the gene ends were 5 bases for V and 6 bases for J; bases not matched to a gene: 7. CDR1 and CDR2 from the germline V gene are MNHEY and SMNVEV (reference sequence). The CDR3 runs to 15 residues. The chain's CDR3 is CASSVRDRVPGELFF. The CDR3 DNA sequence: TGTGCCAGCAGTGTCCGGGACAGGGTACCCGGGGAGCTGTTTTTT.

The chain couples TRBV27 to TRBJ1-6; TRBD1 agrees at 8 bases. Germline loops: CDR1 MNHEY, CDR2 SMNVEV (reference sequence). J gave up 5 bases and V 5 bases, and 8 bases lay outside the gene matches. This CDR3 is built from 16 residues. DNA for the CDR3: TGTGCCAGCAGTATATTACGGACAGGGAATAATTCACCCCTCCACTTT. Its translation: CASSILRTGNNSPLHF.

A note on this clone: At one boundary the junction diverges from the germline segment, which might be a read error. The chain carries TRBV5-3 and TRBJ2-2; 9 bases match TRBD1. TRBV5-3 is an open reading frame, and its role is uncertain. This CDR3 is built from 20 residues. The CDR3 sequence is CARSHSGDRVRESNTGELFF. CDR3 bases: TGCGCCAGAAGCCATTCTGGGGACAGGGTTCGGGAAAGTAACACCGGGGAGCTGTTTTTT.

The chain has TRBV28 and TRBJ1-1; maybe TRBD1 (5 bases). Per germline, CDR1 MDHEN and CDR2 SYDVKM. V gave up 7 bases and J gave up 4 bases, with 10 bases separating them. This CDR3 has 12 amino acids. The CDR3 reads CASIWGGTEAFF. CDR3 nucleotides: TGTGCCAGCATCTGGGGGGGCACTGAAGCTTTCTTT.

The rearrangement uses TRBV5-1 and TRBJ2-5, with 7 nucleotides matching TRBD2. Germline-derived CDR1 and CDR2 are SGHRS and YFSETQ. The length of the CDR3 is 17 residues. J lost 0 bases, V lost 4 bases, and 12 bases had no gene match. The CDR3 DNA reads as TGCGCCAGCAGCCCGGGGCTAGCGGCCCGGTACCAAGAGACCCAGTACTTC. This translates into CASSPGLAARYQETQYF.

The chain couples TRBV19 to TRBJ1-2; tentative D call: TRBD1 (6 bases). Germline CDR1 is LNHDA and CDR2 is SQIVND (reference sequence). The V end was cut by 4 bases, the J end by 4 bases, with 19 bases between. This CDR3 has 16 residues. The CDR3 spells CASSTSRTADFYGYTF. DNA for the CDR3: TGTGCCAGTAGTACTTCGCGGACAGCGGACTTCTATGGCTACACCTTC.

This sequence joins TRBV11-2 and TRBJ1-3, with D perhaps matching TRBD1 (6 bases). The CDR3 covers 13 residues. Germline V CDR1 and CDR2: SGHAT, FQNNGV. The V and J ends lost 5 bases and 9 bases respectively, with 14 bases between them. This CDR3 reads CASSEAGASTIYF. The CDR3 bases are TGTGCCAGCAGCGAGGCAGGGGCTAGCACCATATATTTT.

The chain is built from TRBV19 and TRBJ1-6; TRBD1 is a possible D gene (6 bases). This CDR3 contains 15 residues. CDR1 and CDR2 (germline): LNHDA, SQIVND (reference sequence). V gave up 6 bases and J gave up 6 bases, with 15 bases separating them. The CDR3 coding sequence is TGTGCCAGTAGGACCGGGACATTGAGTAATTCACCCCTCCACTTT. Translating gives CASRTGTLSNSPLHF.